The T cell receptor beta chain described here comes from a study of T cell changes during pregnancy in multiple sclerosis. This table comes from immunoSEQ multiplex PCR, and its TCRdb copy is limited to in-frame clones, with some not included. The sample has roughly 74,000 clones; roughly nine tenths are singletons. The specimen comprised peripheral blood, sampled before pregnancy. This clonotype was obtained from a female donor with multiple sclerosis, enrolled in a pregnancy study.

CDR3 amino acids: CASSLQGAAFF. DNA of the CDR3: TGTGCCAGCAGTCTACAGGGGGCGGCTTTCTTT. The chain joins TRBV6-1 to TRBJ1-1; 9 bases are shared with TRBD1. Germline V gene data show CDR1 as MNHNS and CDR2 as SASEGT. This CDR3 spans 11 amino acids. Losses at the gene ends were 5 bases for V and 11 bases for J; bases not matched to a gene: 3.